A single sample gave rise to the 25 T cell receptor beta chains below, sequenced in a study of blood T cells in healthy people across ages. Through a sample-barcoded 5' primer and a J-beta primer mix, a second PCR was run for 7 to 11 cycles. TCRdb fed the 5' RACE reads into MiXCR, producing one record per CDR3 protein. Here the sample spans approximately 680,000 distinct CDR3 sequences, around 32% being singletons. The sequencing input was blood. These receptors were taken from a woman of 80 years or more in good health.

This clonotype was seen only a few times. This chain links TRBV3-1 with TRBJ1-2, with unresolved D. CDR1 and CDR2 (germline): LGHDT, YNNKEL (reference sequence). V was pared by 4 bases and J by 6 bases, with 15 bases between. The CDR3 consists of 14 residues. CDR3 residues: CASSPRALLDGYTF. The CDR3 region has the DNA TGTGCCAGCAGCCCACGGGCCTTGCTTGATGGCTACACCTTC. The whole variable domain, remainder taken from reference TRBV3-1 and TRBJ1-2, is DTAVSQTPKYLVTQMGNDKSIKCEQNLGHDTMYWYKQDSKKFLKIMFSYNNKELIINETVPNRFSPKSPDKAHLNLHINSLELGDSAVYFCASSPRALLDGYTFGSGTRLTVV.

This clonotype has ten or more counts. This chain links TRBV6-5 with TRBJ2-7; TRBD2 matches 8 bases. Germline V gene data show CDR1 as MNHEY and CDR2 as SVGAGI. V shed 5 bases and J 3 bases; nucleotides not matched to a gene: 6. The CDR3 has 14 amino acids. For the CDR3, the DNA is TGTGCCAGCAGTCCCAGCGGGGGAGGCTACGAGCAGTACTTC. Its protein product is CASSPSGGGYEQYF.

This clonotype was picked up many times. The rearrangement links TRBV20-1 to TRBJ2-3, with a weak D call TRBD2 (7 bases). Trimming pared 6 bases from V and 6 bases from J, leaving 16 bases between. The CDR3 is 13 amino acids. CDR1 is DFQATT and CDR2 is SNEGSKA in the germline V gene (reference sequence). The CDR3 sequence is CSAGGGAYDTQYF. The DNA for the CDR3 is TGCAGTGCCGGAGGGGGGGCATATGATACGCAGTATTTT.

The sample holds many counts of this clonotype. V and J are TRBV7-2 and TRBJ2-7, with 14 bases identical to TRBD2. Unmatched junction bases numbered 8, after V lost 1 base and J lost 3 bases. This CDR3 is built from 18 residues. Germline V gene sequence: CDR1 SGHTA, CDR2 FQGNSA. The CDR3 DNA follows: TGTGCCAGCAGCTTAGGACTAGCGGGGGGGCCTTTGATCTACGAGCAGTACTTC. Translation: CASSLGLAGGPLIYEQYF.

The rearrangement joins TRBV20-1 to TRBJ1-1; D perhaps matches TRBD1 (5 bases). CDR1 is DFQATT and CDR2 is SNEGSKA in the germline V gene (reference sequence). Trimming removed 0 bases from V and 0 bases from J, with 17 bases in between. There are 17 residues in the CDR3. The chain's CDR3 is CSARDPGGGLMNTEAFF. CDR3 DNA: TGCAGTGCTAGAGATCCGGGGGGGGGACTCATGAACACTGAAGCTTTCTTT.

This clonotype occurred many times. CDR3 sequence reads: CSARVDRPNSPLHF. CDR3 coding DNA: TGCAGTGCTAGAGTGGACAGGCCGAATTCACCCCTCCACTTT. This rearrangement joins TRBV20-1 to TRBJ1-6; 7 bases are a match to TRBD1. The V gene end was trimmed by 1 base and the J gene end by 7 bases; junction bases not matched to a gene: 4. The CDR3 runs to 14 residues. Germline CDR1 is DFQATT and CDR2 is SNEGSKA (reference sequence).

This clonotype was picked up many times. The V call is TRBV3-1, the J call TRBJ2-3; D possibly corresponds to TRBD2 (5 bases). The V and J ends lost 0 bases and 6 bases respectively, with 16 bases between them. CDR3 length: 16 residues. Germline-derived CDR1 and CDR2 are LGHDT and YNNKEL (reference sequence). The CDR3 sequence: CASSQDFGMNPDTQYF. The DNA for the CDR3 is TGTGCCAGCAGCCAAGATTTCGGGATGAACCCCGATACGCAGTATTTT.

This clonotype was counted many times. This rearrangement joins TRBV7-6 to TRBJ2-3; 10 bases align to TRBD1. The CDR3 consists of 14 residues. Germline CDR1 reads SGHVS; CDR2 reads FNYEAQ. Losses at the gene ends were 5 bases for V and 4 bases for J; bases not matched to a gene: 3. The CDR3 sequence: CASSQGTGADTQYF. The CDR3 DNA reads TGTGCCAGCAGCCAAGGGACAGGGGCAGATACGCAGTATTTT. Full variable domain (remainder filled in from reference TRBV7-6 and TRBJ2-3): GAGVSQSPRYKVTKRGQDVALRCDPISGHVSLYWYRQALGQGPEFLTYFNYEAQQDKSGLPNDRFSAERPEGSISTLTIQRTEQRDSAMYRCASSQGTGADTQYFGPGTRLTVL.

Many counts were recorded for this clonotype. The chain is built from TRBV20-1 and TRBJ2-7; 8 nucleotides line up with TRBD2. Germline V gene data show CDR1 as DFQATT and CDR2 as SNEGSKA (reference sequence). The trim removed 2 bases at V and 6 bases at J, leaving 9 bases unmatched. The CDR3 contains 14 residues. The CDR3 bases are TGCAGTGCTAGAAGAGCGGGGGCTCTCTCCGAGCAGTACTTC. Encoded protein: CSARRAGALSEQYF.

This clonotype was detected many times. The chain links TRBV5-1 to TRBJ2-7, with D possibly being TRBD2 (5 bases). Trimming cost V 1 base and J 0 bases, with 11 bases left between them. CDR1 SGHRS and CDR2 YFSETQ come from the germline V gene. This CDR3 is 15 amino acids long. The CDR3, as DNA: TGCGCCAGCAGCTTGAATTGGGGAGCCTCCTACGAGCAGTACTTC. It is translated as CASSLNWGASYEQYF.

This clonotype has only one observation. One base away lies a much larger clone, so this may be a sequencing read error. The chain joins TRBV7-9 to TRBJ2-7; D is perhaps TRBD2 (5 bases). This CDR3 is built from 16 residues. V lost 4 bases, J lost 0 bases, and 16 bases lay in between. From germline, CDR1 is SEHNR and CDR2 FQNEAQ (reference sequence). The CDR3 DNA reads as TGTGCCAGCAGCTCCAGCGGAGCAGGCCACTCCTACGAGCAGTACTTC. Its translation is CASSSSGAGHSYEQYF.

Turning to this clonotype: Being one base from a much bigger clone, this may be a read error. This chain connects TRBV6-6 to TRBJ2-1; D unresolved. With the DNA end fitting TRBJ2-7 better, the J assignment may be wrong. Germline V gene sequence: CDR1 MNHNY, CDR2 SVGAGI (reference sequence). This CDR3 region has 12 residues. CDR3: CASSPQANEQYF. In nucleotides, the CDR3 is TGTGCCAGCAGTCCACAAGCCAATGAGCAGTACTTC.

CDR3 sequence: CASSSRRAQGWRAGDTDTQYF. In nucleotides, the CDR3 is TGTGCCAGCAGCTCTAGGAGGGCACAGGGTTGGAGAGCGGGGGACACAGATACGCAGTATTTT. This chain links TRBV7-3 with TRBJ2-3, with 8 positions matching TRBD2. V was clipped by 4 bases and J by 2 bases; unmatched bases: 23. Germline-derived CDR1 and CDR2 are SGHTA and FQGTGA. CDR3 size: 21 residues. Full variable domain (missing parts from reference TRBV7-3 and TRBJ2-3): GAGVSQTPSNKVTEKGKYVELRCDPISGHTALYWYRQSLGQGPEFLIYFQGTGAADDSGLPNDRFFAVRPEGSVSTLKIQRTERGDSAVYLCASSSRRAQGWRAGDTDTQYFGPGTRLTVL.

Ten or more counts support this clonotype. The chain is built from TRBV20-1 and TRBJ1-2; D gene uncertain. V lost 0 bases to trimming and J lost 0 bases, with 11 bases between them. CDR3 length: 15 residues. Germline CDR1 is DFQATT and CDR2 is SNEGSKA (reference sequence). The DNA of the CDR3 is TGCAGTGCTAGAGAGGTGGCAGGAACTAACTATGGCTACACCTTC. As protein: CSAREVAGTNYGYTF.

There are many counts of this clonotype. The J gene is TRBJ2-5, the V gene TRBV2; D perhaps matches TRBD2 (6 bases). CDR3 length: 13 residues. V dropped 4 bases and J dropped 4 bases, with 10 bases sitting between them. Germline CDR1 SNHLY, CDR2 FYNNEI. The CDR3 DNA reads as TGTGCCAGCAGTGGTTCTAGCGCAGAGACCCAGTACTTC. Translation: CASSGSSAETQYF.

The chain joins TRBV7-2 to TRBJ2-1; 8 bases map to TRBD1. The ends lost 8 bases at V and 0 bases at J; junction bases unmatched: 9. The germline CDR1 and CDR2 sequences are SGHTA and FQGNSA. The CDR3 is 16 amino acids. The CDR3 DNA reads TGTGCCAGCCGTTCAATCCAGGGGGCCTCCTACAATGAGCAGTTCTTC. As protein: CASRSIQGASYNEQFF.

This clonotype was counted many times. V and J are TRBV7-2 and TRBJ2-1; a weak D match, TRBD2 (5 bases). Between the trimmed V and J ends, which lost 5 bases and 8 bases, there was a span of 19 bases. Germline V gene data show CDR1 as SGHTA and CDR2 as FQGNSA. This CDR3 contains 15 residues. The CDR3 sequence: CASSPGIFSRDEQFF. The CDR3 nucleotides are TGTGCCAGCAGCCCCGGGATTTTTTCGAGGGATGAGCAGTTCTTC.

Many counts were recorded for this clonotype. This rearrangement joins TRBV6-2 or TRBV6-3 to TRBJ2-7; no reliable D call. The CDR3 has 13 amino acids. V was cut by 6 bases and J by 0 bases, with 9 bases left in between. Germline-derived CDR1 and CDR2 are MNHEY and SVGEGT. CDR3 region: CASRQRSSYEQYF. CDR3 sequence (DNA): TGTGCCAGCAGACAGAGAAGCTCCTACGAGCAGTACTTC.

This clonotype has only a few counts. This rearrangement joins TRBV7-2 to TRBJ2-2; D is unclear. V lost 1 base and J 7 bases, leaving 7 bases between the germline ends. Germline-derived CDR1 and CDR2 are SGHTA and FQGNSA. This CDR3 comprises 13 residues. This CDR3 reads CASSLVLDGELFF. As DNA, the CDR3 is TGTGCCAGCAGCTTAGTTCTGGACGGGGAGCTGTTTTTT.

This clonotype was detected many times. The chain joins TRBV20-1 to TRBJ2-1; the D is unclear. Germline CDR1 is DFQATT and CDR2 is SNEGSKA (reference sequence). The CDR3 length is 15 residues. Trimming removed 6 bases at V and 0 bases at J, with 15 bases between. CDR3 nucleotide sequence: TGCAGTGCCTCACCGGACCGAAGCTCCTACAATGAGCAGTTCTTC. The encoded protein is CSASPDRSSYNEQFF.

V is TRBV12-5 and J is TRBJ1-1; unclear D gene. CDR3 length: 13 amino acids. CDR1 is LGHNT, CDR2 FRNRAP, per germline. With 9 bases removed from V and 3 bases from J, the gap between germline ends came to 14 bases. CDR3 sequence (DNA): TGTGCTAGCGGGCCAAAGGCCGACACTGAAGCTTTCTTT. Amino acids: CASGPKADTEAFF.

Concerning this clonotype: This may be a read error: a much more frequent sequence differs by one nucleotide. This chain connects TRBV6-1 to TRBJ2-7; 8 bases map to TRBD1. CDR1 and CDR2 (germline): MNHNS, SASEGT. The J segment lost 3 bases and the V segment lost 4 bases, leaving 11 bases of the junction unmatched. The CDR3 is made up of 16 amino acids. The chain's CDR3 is CASSASRGTGSYEQYF. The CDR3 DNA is TGTGCCAGCAGTGCCAGCCGAGGGACAGGAAGCTACGAGCAGTACTTC.

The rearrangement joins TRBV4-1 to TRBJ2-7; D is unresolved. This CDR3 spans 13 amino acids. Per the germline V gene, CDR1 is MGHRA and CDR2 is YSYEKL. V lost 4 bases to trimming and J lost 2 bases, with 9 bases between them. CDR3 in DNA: TGCGCCAGCAGCCCCCACTCCACCTACGAGCAGTACTTC. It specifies CASSPHSTYEQYF.

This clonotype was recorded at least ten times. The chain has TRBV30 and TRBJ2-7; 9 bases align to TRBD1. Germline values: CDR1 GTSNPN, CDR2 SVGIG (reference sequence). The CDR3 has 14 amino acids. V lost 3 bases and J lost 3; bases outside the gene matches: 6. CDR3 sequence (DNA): TGTGCCTGGAGCCGGGACAGGGAAAACTACGAGCAGTACTTC. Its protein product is CAWSRDRENYEQYF.

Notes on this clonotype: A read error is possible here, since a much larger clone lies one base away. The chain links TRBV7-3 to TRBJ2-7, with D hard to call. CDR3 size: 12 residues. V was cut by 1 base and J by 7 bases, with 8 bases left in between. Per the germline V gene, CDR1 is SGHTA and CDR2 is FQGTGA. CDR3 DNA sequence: TGTGCCAGCAGCTTAAAGGGCCATGAGCAGTACTTC. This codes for CASSLKGHEQYF.